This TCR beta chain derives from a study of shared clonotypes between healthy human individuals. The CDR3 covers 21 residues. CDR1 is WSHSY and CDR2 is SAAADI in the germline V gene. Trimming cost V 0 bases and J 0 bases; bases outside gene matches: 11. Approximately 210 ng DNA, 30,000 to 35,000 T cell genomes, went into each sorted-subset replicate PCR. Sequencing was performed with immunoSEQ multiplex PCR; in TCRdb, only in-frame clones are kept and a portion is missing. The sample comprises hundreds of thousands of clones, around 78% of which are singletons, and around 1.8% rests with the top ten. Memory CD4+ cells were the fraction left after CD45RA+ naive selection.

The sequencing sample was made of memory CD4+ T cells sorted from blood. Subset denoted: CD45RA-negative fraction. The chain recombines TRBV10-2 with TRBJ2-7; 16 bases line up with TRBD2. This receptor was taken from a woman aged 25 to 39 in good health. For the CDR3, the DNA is TGCGCCAGCAGTGAGTCGAAGTGGCGGGGACTAGCGGGAGGGTCCTCCTACGAGCAGTACTTC. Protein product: CASSESKWRGLAGGSSYEQYF.